This T cell receptor beta chain was found in a study of control samples from healthy donors and cancer patients. The CDR3 has 14 residues. Germline V gene data show CDR1 as MNHEY and CDR2 as SVGAGI. The V and J ends lost 5 bases and 2 bases respectively, with 10 bases between them. Assay used: immunoSEQ multiplex PCR; TCRdb lists only in-frame clones, some missing. Found here are approximately 60,000 clones, just over 90% of them singletons; the top ten hold roughly 1.2%. The TCR comes from a woman between 45 and 65 years old with colorectal cancer. Sequencing input: PBMCs. The rearrangement links TRBV6-5 to TRBJ1-5; maybe TRBD1 (5 bases). The CDR3 DNA is TGTGCCAGCAGTAGGGACGGACGCAATCAGCCCCAGCATTTT. Translating gives CASSRDGRNQPQHF.